The 11 T cell receptor beta chains below come from one sample, sequenced in a study of identical twins. In TCRdb, the 5' RACE reads were re-called with MiXCR into one record per CDR3 protein. The table has 250,000 or so distinct CDR3 sequences, about 7% seen once. These sequences were also reported in another study, on yellow fever vaccine responses in identical twins.

The specimen was memory (CD45RO+) T cells sorted from blood. All receptors come from a woman under 30 in good health.

The chain is built from TRBV7-2 and TRBJ2-1, with TRBD2 matching over 13 bases. Trimming at V came to 0 bases and at J to 4 bases, leaving 6 bases not matched to a gene. In germline, CDR1 is SGHTA, CDR2 FQGNSA. This CDR3 contains 18 residues. The CDR3 sequence: CASSLAGTSGTGYNEQFF. The CDR3 region has the DNA TGTGCCAGCAGCTTAGCCGGGACTAGCGGGACTGGTTACAATGAGCAGTTCTTC.

This clonotype was seen at least ten times. The chain joins TRBV28 to TRBJ1-3; TRBD1 agrees at 7 bases. Germline V CDR1 and CDR2: MDHEN, SYDVKM. CDR3 length: 16 amino acids. Losses at the gene ends were 5 bases for V and 0 bases for J; bases not matched to a gene: 7. The CDR3 nucleotides are TGTGCCAGCAGTCAGACAGGGTCCCGCTCTGGAAACACCATATATTTT. Protein product: CASSQTGSRSGNTIYF. The whole variable domain, filled in from reference TRBV28 and TRBJ1-3, reads DVKVTQSSRYLVKRTGEKVFLECVQDMDHENMFWYRQDPGLGLRLIYFSYDVKMKEKGDIPEGYSVSREKKERFSLILESASTNQTSMYLCASSQTGSRSGNTIYFGEGSWLTVV.

V gene TRBV6-4 combines with J gene TRBJ2-3; D remains ambiguous. V was cut by 0 bases and J by 4 bases, with 8 bases left in between. The germline gives CDR1 MRHNA, CDR2 SNTAGT. This CDR3 comprises 14 residues. The CDR3 reads CASSDSANPDTQYF. CDR3 nucleotide sequence: TGTGCCAGCAGTGACTCAGCCAACCCAGATACGCAGTATTTT.

In this sample, this clonotype turned up a few times. CDR3 region: CATRNGGQGGSGANVLTF. CDR3 DNA sequence: TGTGCCACCAGGAATGGGGGACAGGGGGGCTCTGGGGCCAACGTCCTGACTTTC. J is TRBJ2-6 and V is TRBV15, with 11 bases aligning to TRBD1. The junction had 7 bases not matched to a gene; V was cut back by 6 bases and J by 0 bases. This CDR3 region has 18 residues. Germline V gene sequence: CDR1 LNHNV, CDR2 YYDKDF (reference sequence).

This clonotype was found a few times. The chain uses TRBV2 and TRBJ2-1; 10 nucleotides agree with TRBD2. This CDR3 has 14 residues. Per germline, CDR1 SNHLY and CDR2 FYNNEI. Trimming removed 4 bases from V and 9 bases from J; junction bases left unmatched: 6. CDR3 sequence: CASSVRASGSEQFF. DNA of the CDR3: TGTGCCAGCAGTGTGAGGGCTAGCGGGAGTGAGCAGTTCTTC.

The rearrangement joins TRBV20-1 to TRBJ1-4; D is perhaps TRBD1 (5 bases). The germline CDR1 and CDR2 sequences are DFQATT and SNEGSKA (reference sequence). Deletions cut 6 bases from V and 7 bases from J, with 15 bases between. The length of the CDR3 is 13 residues. In DNA, the CDR3 is TGCAGTGCCCTTCCGCCGGGGGGTGAAAAACTGTTTTTT. It is translated as CSALPPGGEKLFF.

This clonotype was recorded many times. V is TRBV20-1 and J is TRBJ2-7; 10 bases fit TRBD2. V shed 6 bases, J shed 3 bases, and the junction held 11 bases outside the gene matches. The V gene's germline CDR1 is DFQATT and CDR2 SNEGSKA (reference sequence). The CDR3 has 15 residues. The CDR3 DNA sequence: TGCAGTGCAGCCCCCCGGACTAGCGGACGCTACGAGCAGTACTTC. This codes for CSAAPRTSGRYEQYF.

The J gene is TRBJ2-3, the V gene TRBV2; weak D call: TRBD2 (6 bases). The ends were cut back, 7 bases at V and 2 bases at J, with 16 bases in the middle. The CDR3 runs to 15 residues. Germline CDR1 reads SNHLY; CDR2 reads FYNNEI. CDR3 nucleotides: TGTGCCAGCACCCCCTTGGCGGGGAACACAGATACGCAGTATTTT. Its translation: CASTPLAGNTDTQYF.

This clonotype was observed many times. The J gene is TRBJ2-3, the V gene TRBV12-3 or TRBV12-4, with no clear D. Trimming shortened V by 8 bases and J by 0 bases, and 15 bases separated the two germline ends. This CDR3 is built from 15 residues. The CDR3 nucleotides are TGTGCCAGCCTCAAGGACCGATCTAGCACAGATACGCAGTATTTT. As protein: CASLKDRSSTDTQYF.

This clonotype was counted many times. The CDR3 here is CASSFGGPPNTGELFF. In nucleotides, the CDR3 is TGTGCCAGCAGCTTCGGGGGGCCGCCAAACACCGGGGAGCTGTTTTTT. The rearrangement links TRBV7-2 to TRBJ2-2; perhaps TRBD2 as D (7 bases). Germline loops: CDR1 SGHTA, CDR2 FQGNSA. The ends were cut back, 3 bases at V and 2 bases at J, with 13 bases in the middle. The CDR3 has 16 amino acids.

This clonotype was counted a few times. This sequence joins TRBV20-1 and TRBJ2-7, with 9 bases identical to TRBD2. This CDR3 has 14 amino acids. The trim removed 5 bases at V and 2 bases at J, leaving 7 bases unmatched. Germline V gene data show CDR1 as DFQATT and CDR2 as SNEGSKA (reference sequence). The CDR3 here is CSAVWASGTYEQYF. The CDR3 nucleotides read TGCAGTGCTGTCTGGGCTAGCGGGACCTACGAGCAGTACTTC.